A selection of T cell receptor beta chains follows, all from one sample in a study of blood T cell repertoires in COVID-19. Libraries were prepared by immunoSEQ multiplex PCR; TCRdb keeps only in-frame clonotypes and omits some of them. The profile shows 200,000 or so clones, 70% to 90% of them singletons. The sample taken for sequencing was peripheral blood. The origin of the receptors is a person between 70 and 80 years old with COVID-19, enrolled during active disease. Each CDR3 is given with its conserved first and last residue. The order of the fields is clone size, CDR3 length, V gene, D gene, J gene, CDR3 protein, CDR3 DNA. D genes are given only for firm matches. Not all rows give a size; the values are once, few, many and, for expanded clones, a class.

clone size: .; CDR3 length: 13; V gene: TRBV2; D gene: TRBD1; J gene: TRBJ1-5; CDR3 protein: CAARQGRSQPQHF; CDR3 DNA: TGTGCCGCCAGACAGGGTAGGTCTCAGCCCCAGCATTTT
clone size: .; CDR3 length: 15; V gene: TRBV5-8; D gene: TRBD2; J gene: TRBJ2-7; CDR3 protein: CASSRPGLGGYEQYF; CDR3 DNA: TGTGCCAGCAGCCGTCCTGGACTAGGAGGCTACGAGCAGTACTTC
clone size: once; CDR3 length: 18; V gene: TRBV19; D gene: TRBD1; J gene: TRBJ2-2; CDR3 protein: CASRSGTAPLSNTGELFF; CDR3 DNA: TGTGCCAGTAGATCCGGGACAGCGCCTTTATCAAACACCGGGGAGCTGTTTTTT
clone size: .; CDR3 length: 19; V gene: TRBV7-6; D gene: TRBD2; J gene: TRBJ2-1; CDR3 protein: CASSFLARVEREIYNEQFF; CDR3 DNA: TGTGCCAGCAGCTTCCTGGCCAGGGTGGAGCGGGAAATCTACAATGAGCAGTTCTTC
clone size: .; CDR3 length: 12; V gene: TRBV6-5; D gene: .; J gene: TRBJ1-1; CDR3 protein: CASNRVGTEAFF; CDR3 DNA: TGTGCCAGCAACAGGGTGGGCACTGAAGCTTTCTTT
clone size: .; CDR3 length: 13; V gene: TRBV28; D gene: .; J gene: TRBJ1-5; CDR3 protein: CASSSTRLQPQHF; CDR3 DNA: TGTGCCAGCAGTTCCACCAGGTTGCAGCCCCAGCATTTT
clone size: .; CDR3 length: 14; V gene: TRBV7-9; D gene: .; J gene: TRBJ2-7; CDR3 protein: CASSPQGGSHEQYF; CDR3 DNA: TGTGCCAGCAGCCCACAGGGTGGTAGCCACGAGCAGTACTTC
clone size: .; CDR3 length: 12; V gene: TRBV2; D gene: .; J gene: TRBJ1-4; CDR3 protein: CASSESVEGPTF; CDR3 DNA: TGTGCCAGCAGTGAATCGGTGGAGGGCCCCACTTTT
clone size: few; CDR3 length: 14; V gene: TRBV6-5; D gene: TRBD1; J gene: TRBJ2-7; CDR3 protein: CASTPGDRGNEQYF; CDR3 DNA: TGTGCCAGCACCCCCGGGGACAGGGGAAACGAGCAGTACTTC
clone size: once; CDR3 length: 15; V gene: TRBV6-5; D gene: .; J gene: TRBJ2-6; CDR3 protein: CASSYRSSGANVLTF; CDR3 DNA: TGTGCCAGCAGTTACCGGAGTTCTGGGGCCAACGTCCTGACTTTC
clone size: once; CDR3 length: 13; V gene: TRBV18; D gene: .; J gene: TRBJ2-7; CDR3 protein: CASSPTTSYEQYF; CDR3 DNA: TGTGCCAGCTCACCCACGACTAGCTACGAGCAGTACTTC
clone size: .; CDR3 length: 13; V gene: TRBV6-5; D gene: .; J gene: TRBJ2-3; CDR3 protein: CASRDRITDTQYF; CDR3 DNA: TGTGCCAGCAGAGACAGGATCACAGATACGCAGTATTTT
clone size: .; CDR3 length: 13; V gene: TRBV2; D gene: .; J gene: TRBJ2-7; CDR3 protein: CASSDIDSYEQYF; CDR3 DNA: TGTGCCAGCAGCGACATTGATTCCTACGAGCAGTACTTC
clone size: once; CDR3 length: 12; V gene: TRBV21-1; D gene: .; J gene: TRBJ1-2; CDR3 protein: CASNNRADGYTF; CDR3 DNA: TGTGCCAGCAATAACAGGGCGGATGGCTACACCTTC
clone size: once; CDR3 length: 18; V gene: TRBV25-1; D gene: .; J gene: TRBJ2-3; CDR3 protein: CASSEFPATSRETDTQYF; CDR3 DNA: TGTGCCAGCAGTGAATTCCCGGCAACCTCCCGGGAAACAGATACGCAGTATTTT
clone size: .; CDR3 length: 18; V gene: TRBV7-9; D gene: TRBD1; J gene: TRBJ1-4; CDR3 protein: CASSPGTGGLGTNEKLFF; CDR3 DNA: TGTGCCAGCAGCCCTGGGACAGGGGGCTTGGGAACTAATGAAAAACTGTTTTTT
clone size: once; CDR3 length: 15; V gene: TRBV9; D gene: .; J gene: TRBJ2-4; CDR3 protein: CASSVGGPAKNIQYF; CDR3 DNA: TGTGCCAGCAGCGTAGGGGGGCCAGCCAAAAACATTCAGTACTTC
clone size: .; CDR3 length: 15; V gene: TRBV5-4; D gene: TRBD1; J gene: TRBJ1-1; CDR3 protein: CASTPAGRGRSEAFF; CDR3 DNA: TGTGCCAGCACCCCGGCCGGCAGGGGGCGATCTGAAGCTTTCTTT
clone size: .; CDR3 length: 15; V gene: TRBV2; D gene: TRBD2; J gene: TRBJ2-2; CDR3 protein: CASTPGLADTGELFF; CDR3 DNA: TGTGCCAGCACGCCGGGACTAGCTGACACCGGGGAGCTGTTTTTT
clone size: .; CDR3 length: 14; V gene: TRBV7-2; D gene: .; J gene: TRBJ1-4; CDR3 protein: CASSLRQINEKLFF; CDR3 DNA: TGTGCCAGCAGCTTACGACAGATCAATGAAAAACTGTTTTTT
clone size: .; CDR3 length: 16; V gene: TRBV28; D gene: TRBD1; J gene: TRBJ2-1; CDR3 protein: CASSARDRGFRNEQFF; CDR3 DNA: TGTGCCAGCAGTGCCCGTGACAGGGGTTTTCGCAATGAGCAGTTCTTC
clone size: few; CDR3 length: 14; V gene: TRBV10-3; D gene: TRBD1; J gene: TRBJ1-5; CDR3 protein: CAISGTGANQPQHF; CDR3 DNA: TGTGCCATCAGTGGTACAGGGGCTAATCAGCCCCAGCATTTT
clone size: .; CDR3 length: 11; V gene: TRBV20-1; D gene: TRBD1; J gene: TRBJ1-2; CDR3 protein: CSAGTGGGYTF; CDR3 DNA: TGCAGTGCAGGGACAGGAGGGGGCTACACCTTC
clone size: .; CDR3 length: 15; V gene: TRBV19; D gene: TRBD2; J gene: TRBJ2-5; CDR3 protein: CASTSGEGLGETQYF; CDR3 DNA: TGTGCCAGTACCTCTGGGGAGGGCCTAGGGGAGACCCAGTACTTC
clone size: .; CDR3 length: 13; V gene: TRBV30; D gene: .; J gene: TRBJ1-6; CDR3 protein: CAWRFGRNSPLHF; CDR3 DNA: TGTGCCTGGAGATTCGGGAGAAATTCACCCCTCCACTTT
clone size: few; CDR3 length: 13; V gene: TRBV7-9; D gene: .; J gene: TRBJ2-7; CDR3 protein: CASSFTVNYEQYF; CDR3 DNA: TGTGCCAGCAGCTTCACAGTAAACTACGAGCAGTACTTC
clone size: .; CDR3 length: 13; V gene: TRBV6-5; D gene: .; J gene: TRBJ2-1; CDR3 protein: CASSYRESFEQFF; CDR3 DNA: TGTGCCAGCAGTTACAGGGAGAGTTTTGAGCAGTTCTTC
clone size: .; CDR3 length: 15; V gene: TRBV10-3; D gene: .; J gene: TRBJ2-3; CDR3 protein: CAISEQGGGADTQYF; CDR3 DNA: TGTGCCATCAGTGAGCAGGGAGGGGGAGCAGATACGCAGTATTTT
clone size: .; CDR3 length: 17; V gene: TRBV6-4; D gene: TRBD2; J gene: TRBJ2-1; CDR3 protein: CASSWPPGLADYNEQFF; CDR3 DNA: TGTGCCAGCAGCTGGCCTCCGGGACTAGCGGACTACAATGAGCAGTTCTTC
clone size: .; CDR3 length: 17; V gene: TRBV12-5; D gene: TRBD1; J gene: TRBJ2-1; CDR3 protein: CASGLARGLRGSNEQFF; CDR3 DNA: TGTGCTAGTGGTTTAGCCAGGGGGCTGAGGGGGTCCAATGAGCAGTTCTTC
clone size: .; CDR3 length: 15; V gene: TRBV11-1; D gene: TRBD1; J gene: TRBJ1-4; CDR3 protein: CASSFDRGENEKLFF; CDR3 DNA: TGTGCCAGCAGCTTCGACAGGGGCGAAAATGAAAAACTGTTTTTT
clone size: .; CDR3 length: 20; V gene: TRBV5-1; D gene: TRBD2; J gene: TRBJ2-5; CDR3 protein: CASSLGVLAGGPGRHETQYF; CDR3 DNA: TGCGCCAGCAGCTTGGGCGTGTTAGCGGGAGGTCCGGGTAGACATGAGACCCAGTACTTC
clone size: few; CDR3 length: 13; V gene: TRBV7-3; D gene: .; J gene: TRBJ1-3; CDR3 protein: CASSLGGGNTIYF; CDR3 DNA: TGTGCCAGCAGCTTGGGGGGAGGAAACACCATATATTTT
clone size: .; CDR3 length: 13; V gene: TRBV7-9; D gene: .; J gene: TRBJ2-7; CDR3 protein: CASSSRDNQGQYF; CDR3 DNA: TGTGCCAGCAGCTCCCGGGACAACCAGGGGCAGTACTTC
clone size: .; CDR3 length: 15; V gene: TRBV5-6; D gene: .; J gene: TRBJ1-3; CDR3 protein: CASSPQGPAGNTIYF; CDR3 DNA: TGTGCCAGCAGTCCGCAGGGCCCCGCTGGAAACACCATATATTTT
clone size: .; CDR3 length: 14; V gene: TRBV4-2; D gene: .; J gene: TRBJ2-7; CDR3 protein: CASSQAGLAYEQYF; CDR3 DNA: TGTGCCAGCAGCCAGGCGGGGCTAGCGTACGAGCAGTACTTC
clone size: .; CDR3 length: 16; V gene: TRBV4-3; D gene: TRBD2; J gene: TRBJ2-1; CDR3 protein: CASSQVLSGGGYEQFF; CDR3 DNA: TGCGCCAGCAGCCAAGTACTTAGCGGGGGGGGCTATGAGCAGTTCTTC
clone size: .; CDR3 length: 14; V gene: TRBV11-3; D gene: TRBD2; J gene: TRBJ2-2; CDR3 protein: CASRTSGKRGELFF; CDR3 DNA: TGTGCCAGCCGGACTAGCGGGAAACGAGGGGAGCTGTTTTTT
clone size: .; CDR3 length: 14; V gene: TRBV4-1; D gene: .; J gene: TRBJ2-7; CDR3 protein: CASSLQRNSYEQYF; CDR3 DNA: TGCGCCAGCAGCCTTCAGCGGAATTCCTACGAGCAGTACTTC
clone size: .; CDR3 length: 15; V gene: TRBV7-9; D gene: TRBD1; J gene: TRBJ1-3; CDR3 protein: CASTRDRGAGNTIYF; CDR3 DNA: TGTGCCAGCACCAGAGACAGGGGAGCTGGAAACACCATATATTTT
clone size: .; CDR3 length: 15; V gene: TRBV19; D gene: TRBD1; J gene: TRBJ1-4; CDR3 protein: CASSARTGANEKLFF; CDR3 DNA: TGTGCCAGTAGTGCCCGGACAGGGGCTAATGAAAAACTGTTTTTT
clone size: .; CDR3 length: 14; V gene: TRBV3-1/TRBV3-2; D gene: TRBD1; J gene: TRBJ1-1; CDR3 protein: CASSPDRGGTEAFF; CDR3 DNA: TGTGCCAGCAGCCCTGACAGGGGGGGGACTGAAGCTTTCTTT
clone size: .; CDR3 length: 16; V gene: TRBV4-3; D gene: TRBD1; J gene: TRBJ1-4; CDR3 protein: CASSHMDRGSGEKLFF; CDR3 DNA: TGCGCCAGCAGCCATATGGACAGGGGTTCTGGTGAAAAACTGTTTTTT
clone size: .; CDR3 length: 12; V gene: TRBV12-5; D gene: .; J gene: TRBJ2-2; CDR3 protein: CASGFETGELFF; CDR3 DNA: TGTGCTAGTGGTTTTGAGACAGGGGAGCTGTTTTTT
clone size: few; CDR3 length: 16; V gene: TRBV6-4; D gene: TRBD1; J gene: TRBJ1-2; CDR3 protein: CASSPGQGASRDPYTF; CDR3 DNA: TGTGCCAGCAGTCCGGGACAGGGGGCCTCCCGGGATCCCTACACCTTC
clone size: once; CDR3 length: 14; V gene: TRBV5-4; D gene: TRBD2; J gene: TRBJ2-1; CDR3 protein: CASSLAFGLAGQFF; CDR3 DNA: TGTGCCAGCAGCTTGGCCTTTGGACTAGCGGGTCAGTTCTTC